This T cell receptor beta chain emerged from a study of control samples from healthy donors and cancer patients. TCRdb's copy holds only in-frame clones and misses some; the assay was immunoSEQ multiplex PCR. The table lists around 170,000 clones, just over 85% of them singletons. This CDR3 region has 12 residues. The V segment lost 5 bases and the J segment 8 bases; nucleotides outside the gene matches: 5. Germline V CDR1 and CDR2: SQVTM, ANQGSEA. The sequence was collected from a woman in her twenties or thirties in good health. The specimen sequenced was blood. The V and J genes are TRBV29-1 and TRBJ1-4, with 7 bases lining up with TRBD1. CDR3 region: CSVTQGGEKLFF. The CDR3 nucleotides read TGCAGCGTTACTCAGGGGGGCGAAAAACTGTTTTTT.